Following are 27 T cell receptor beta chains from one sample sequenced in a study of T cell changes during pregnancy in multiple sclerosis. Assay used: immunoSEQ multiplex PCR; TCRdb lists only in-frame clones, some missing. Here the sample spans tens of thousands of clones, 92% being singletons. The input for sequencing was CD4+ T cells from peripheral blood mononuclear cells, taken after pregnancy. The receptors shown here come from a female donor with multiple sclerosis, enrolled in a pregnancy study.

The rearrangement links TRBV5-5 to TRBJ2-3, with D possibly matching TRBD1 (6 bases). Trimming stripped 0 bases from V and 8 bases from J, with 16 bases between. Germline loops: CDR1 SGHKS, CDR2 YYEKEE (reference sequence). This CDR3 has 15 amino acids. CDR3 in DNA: TGTGCCAGCAGCTTGGTTCTCCTCTCACAGGGTACGCAGTATTTT. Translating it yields CASSLVLLSQGTQYF.

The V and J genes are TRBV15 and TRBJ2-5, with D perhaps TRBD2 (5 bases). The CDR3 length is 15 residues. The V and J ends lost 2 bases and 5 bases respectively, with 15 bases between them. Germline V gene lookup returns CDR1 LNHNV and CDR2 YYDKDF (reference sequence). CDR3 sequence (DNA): TGTGCCACCAGCAGAACTGACGGCCGAGGGGAGACCCAGTACTTC. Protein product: CATSRTDGRGETQYF. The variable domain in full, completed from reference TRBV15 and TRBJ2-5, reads DAMVIQNPRYQVTQFGKPVTLSCSQTLNHNVMYWYQQKSSQAPKLLFHYYDKDFNNEADTPDNFQSRRPNTSFCFLDIRSPGLGDTAMYLCATSRTDGRGETQYFGPGTRLLVL.

Here the CDR3 DNA reads TGTGCCAGCAGCCCCAATCCAGCGGGATACACAGATACGCAGTATTTT. Amino acid sequence: CASSPNPAGYTDTQYF. The chain uses TRBV7-3 and TRBJ2-3; 7 nucleotides align to TRBD2. This CDR3 region has 16 residues. Germline loops: CDR1 SGHTA, CDR2 FQGTGA. The V segment lost 5 bases and the J segment 2 bases; nucleotides outside the gene matches: 10. The whole variable domain, filled in from reference TRBV7-3 and TRBJ2-3, reads GAGVSQTPSNKVTEKGKYVELRCDPISGHTALYWYRQSLGQGPEFLIYFQGTGAADDSGLPNDRFFAVRPEGSVSTLKIQRTERGDSAVYLCASSPNPAGYTDTQYFGPGTRLTVL.

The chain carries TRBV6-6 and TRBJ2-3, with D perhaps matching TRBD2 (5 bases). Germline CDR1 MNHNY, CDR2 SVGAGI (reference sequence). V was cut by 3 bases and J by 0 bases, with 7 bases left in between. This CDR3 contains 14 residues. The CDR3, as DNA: TGTGCCAGCAGTTATAGAGGGAGCACAGATACGCAGTATTTT. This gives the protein CASSYRGSTDTQYF.

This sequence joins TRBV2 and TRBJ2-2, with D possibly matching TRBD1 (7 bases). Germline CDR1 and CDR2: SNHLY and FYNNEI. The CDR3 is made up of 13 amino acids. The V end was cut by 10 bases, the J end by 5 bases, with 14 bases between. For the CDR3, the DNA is TGTGCCACCAAGACAGGGAGGACCGGGGAGCTGTTTTTT. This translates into CATKTGRTGELFF. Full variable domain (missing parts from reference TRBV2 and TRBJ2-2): EPEVTQTPSHQVTQMGQEVILRCVPISNHLYFYWYRQILGQKVEFLVSFYNNEISEKSEIFDDQFSVERPDGSNFTLKIRSTKLEDSAMYFCATKTGRTGELFFGEGSRLTVL.

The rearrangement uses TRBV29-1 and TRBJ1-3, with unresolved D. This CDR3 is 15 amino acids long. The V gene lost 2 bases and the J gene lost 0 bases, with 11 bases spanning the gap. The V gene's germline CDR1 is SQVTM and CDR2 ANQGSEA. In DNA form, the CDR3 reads TGCAGCGTTGAACGCCCCGCTAACTCTGGAAACACCATATATTTT. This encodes CSVERPANSGNTIYF.

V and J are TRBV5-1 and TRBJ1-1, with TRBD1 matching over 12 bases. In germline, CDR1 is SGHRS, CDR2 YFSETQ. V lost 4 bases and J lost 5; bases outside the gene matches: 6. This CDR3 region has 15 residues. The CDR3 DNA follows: TGCGCCAGCAGCGGCTGGGGACAGGGGGCAACTGAAGCTTTCTTT. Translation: CASSGWGQGATEAFF.

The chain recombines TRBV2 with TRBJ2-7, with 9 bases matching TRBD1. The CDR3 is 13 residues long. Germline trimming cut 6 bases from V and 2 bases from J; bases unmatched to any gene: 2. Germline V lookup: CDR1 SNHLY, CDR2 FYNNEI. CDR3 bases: TGTGCCAGCAGCAGGGACAGGGCCTACGAGCAGTACTTC. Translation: CASSRDRAYEQYF.

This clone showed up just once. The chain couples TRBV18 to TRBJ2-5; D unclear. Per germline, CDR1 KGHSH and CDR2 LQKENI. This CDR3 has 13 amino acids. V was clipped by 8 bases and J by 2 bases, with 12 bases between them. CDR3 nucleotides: TGTGCCAGCAAGAGAAGCTCGCAAGAGACCCAGTACTTC. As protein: CASKRSSQETQYF.

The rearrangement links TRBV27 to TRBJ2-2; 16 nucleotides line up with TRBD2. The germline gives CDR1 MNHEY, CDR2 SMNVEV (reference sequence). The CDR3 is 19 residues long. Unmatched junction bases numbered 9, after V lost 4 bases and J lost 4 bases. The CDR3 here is CASSSPGTSGRAGTGELFF. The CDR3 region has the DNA TGTGCCAGCAGTTCCCCCGGGACTAGCGGGAGGGCCGGCACCGGGGAGCTGTTTTTT.

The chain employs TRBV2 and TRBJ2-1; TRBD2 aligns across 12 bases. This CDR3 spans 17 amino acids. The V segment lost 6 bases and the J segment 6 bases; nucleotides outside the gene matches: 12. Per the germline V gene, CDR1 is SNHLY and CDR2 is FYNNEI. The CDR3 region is CASRPERTSGTFNEQFF. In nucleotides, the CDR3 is TGTGCCAGCAGACCCGAGAGGACTAGCGGGACCTTCAATGAGCAGTTCTTC.

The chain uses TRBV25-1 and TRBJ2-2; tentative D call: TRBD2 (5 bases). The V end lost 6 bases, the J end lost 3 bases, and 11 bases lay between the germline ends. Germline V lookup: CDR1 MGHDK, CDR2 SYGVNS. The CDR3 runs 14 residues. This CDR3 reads CASRPPGDTGELFF. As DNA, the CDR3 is TGTGCCAGCAGACCCCCCGGGGACACCGGGGAGCTGTTTTTT.

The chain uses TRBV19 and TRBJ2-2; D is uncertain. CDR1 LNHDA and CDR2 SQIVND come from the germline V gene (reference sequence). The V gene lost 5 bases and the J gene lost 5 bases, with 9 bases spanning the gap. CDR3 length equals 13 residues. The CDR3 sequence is CASSATVTGELFF. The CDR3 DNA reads TGTGCCAGTAGTGCTACAGTGACCGGGGAGCTGTTTTTT.

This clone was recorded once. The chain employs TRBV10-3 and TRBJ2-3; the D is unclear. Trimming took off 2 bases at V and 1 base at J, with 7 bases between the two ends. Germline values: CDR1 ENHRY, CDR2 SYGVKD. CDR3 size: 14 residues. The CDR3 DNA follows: TGTGCCATCAGTGAGCCCTCGGGCACAGATACGCAGTATTTT. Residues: CAISEPSGTDTQYF.

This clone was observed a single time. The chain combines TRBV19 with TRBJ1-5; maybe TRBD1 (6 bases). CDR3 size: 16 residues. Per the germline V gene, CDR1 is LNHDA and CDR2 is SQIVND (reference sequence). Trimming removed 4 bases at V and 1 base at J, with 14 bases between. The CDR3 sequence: CASSTYQGPSNQPQHF. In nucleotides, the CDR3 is TGTGCCAGTAGTACCTATCAGGGGCCGAGCAATCAGCCCCAGCATTTT.

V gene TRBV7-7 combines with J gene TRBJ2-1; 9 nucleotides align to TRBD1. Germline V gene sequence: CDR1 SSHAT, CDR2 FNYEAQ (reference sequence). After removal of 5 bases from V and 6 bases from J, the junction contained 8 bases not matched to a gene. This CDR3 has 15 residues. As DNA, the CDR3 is TGTGCCAGCAGCGCACAGGGGGCTAAAGGCAATGAGCAGTTCTTC. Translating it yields CASSAQGAKGNEQFF.

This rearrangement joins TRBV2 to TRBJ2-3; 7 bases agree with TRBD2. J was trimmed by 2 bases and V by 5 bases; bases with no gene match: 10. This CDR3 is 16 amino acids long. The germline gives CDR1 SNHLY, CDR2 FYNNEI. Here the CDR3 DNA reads TGTGCCAGCAGTCGGGGGGATCTAGCGGACACAGATACGCAGTATTTT. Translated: CASSRGDLADTDTQYF.

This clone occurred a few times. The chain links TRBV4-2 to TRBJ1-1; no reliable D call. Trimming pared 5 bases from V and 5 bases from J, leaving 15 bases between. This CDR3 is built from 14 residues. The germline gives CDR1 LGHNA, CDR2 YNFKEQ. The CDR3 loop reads CASSAGGPGTEAFF. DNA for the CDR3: TGTGCCAGCAGCGCTGGAGGCCCCGGTACTGAAGCTTTCTTT.

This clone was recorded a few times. CDR3 sequence reads: CSVTGTDTRAFF. CDR3 nucleotide sequence: TGCAGCGTGACAGGGACAGACACCCGGGCTTTCTTT. The chain combines TRBV29-1 with TRBJ1-1; 7 bases align to TRBD1. The V and J ends lost 6 bases and 11 bases, in that order; junction bases with no gene match: 12. CDR3 length: 12 residues. The germline V gene has CDR1 SQVTM and CDR2 ANQGSEA. The full variable domain, rest sourced from reference TRBV29-1 and TRBJ1-1, is SAVISQKPSRDICQRGTSLTIQCQVDSQVTMMFWYRQQPGQSLTLIATANQGSEATYESGFVIDKFPISRPNLTFSTLTVSNMSPEDSSIYLCSVTGTDTRAFFGQGTRLTVV.

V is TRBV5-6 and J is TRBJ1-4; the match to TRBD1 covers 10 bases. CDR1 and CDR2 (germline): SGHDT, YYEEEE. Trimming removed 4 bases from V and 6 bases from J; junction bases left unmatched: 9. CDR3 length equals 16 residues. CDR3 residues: CASSTVPGQGYEKLFF. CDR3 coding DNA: TGTGCCAGCAGCACAGTCCCGGGACAGGGGTATGAAAAACTGTTTTTT.

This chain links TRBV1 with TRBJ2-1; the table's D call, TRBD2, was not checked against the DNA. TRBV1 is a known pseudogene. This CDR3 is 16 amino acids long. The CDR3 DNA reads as TGCACCAGCAGCCCTCTAGCGGGAGTGCGGGAAAATGAGCAGTTCTTC. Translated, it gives CTSSPLAGVRENEQFF.

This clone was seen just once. The chain's CDR3 is CASQGGGISYEQYF. The CDR3 DNA is TGTGCCAGCCAGGGAGGGGGGATATCCTACGAGCAGTACTTC. V and J are TRBV28 and TRBJ2-7; a possible D gene is TRBD2 (7 bases). Trimming pared 8 bases from V and 1 base from J, leaving 15 bases between. Germline CDR1 and CDR2: MDHEN and SYDVKM. The CDR3 loop spans 14 amino acids. The entire variable domain, with the rest obtained from reference TRBV28 and TRBJ2-7, is as follows: DVKVTQSSRYLVKRTGEKVFLECVQDMDHENMFWYRQDPGLGLRLIYFSYDVKMKEKGDIPEGYSVSREKKERFSLILESASTNQTSMYLCASQGGGISYEQYFGPGTRLTVT.

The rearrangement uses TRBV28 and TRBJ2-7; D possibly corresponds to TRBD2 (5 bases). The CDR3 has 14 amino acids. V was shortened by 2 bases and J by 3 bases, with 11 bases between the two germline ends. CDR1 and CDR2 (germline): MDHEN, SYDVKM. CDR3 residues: CASSLRASHYEQYF. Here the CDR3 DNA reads TGTGCCAGCAGTTTAAGGGCTAGCCACTACGAGCAGTACTTC. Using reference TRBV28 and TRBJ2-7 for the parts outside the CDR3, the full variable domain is DVKVTQSSRYLVKRTGEKVFLECVQDMDHENMFWYRQDPGLGLRLIYFSYDVKMKEKGDIPEGYSVSREKKERFSLILESASTNQTSMYLCASSLRASHYEQYFGPGTRLTVT.

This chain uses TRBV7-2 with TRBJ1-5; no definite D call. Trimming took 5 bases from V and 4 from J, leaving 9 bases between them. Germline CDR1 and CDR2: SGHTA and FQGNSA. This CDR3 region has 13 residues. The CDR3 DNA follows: TGTGCCAGCAGCCTTCAGGTAAATCAGCCCCAGCATTTT. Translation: CASSLQVNQPQHF.

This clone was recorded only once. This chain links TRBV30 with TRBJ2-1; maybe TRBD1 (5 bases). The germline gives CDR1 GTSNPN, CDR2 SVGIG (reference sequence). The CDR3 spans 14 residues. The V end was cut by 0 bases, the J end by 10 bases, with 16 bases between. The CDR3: CAWSVLVRESEQFF. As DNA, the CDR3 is TGTGCCTGGAGTGTACTGGTCAGGGAAAGCGAGCAGTTCTTC.

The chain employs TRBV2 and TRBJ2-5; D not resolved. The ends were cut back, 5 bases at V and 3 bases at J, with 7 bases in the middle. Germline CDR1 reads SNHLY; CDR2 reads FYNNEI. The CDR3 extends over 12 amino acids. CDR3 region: CASSRLKETQYF. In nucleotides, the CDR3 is TGTGCCAGCAGTCGACTTAAAGAGACCCAGTACTTC. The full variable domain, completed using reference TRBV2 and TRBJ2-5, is EPEVTQTPSHQVTQMGQEVILRCVPISNHLYFYWYRQILGQKVEFLVSFYNNEISEKSEIFDDQFSVERPDGSNFTLKIRSTKLEDSAMYFCASSRLKETQYFGPGTRLLVL.

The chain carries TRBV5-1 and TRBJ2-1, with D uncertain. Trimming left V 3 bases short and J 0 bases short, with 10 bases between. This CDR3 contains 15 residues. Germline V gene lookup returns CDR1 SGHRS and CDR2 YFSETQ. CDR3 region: CASSSGQSSYNEQFF. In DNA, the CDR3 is TGCGCCAGCAGCTCAGGTCAGAGCTCCTACAATGAGCAGTTCTTC.